Listed below are T cell receptor beta chains from one sample, sequenced in a study of cytomegalovirus exposure and HLA in healthy donors. The protocol was immunoSEQ multiplex PCR, while the TCRdb copy is restricted to in-frame clones and leaves out a portion. The sample has about 98,000 clones, about 74% seen once. The source material was PBMCs. These receptors all come from a male donor in good health and CMV-seronegative. Both conserved end residues are part of each CDR3. D genes are given only for firm matches. For some rows the clone size is stated as once, few or many, or as a class when expanded; others skip it.

j_call clone_size d_call v_call cdr3_aa cdr3_nt
TRBJ2-7 . TRBD2 TRBV6-5 CASSYSSGLAGGEQYF TGTGCCAGCAGTTACTCATCGGGGCTAGCGGGCGGCGAGCAGTACTTC
TRBJ2-7 . . TRBV27 CASQSAGYEQYF TGTGCCAGCCAAAGCGCCGGCTACGAGCAGTACTTC
TRBJ2-7 . . TRBV27 CASSLDRSRVLEQYF TGTGCCAGCAGTCTGGACCGCTCCAGGGTGTTGGAGCAGTACTTC
TRBJ2-7 . TRBD1 TRBV5-1 CASSLWGGTGAYEQYF TGCGCCAGCAGCTTGTGGGGGGGGACAGGGGCCTACGAGCAGTACTTC
TRBJ1-2 . . TRBV28 CASSFSPVGARNDYGYTF TGTGCCAGCAGTTTTTCCCCAGTGGGGGCGCGAAATGACTATGGCTACACCTTC
TRBJ1-1 . TRBD1 TRBV28 CASSSRQGAWPEAFF TGTGCCAGCAGTTCCCGACAGGGGGCTTGGCCTGAAGCTTTCTTT
TRBJ2-5 . . TRBV5-1 CASSLATGYQETQYF TGCGCCAGCAGCTTGGCAACAGGCTACCAAGAGACCCAGTACTTC
TRBJ1-2 . TRBD1 TRBV30 CALTTRDGQGDSGYTF TGTGCCTTGACCACCCGAGACGGACAGGGGGACAGCGGCTACACCTTC
TRBJ2-3 few . TRBV7-6 CASSSIRGSEDTQYF TGTGCCAGCAGCTCCATCAGGGGTAGCGAAGATACGCAGTATTTT
TRBJ2-7 few TRBD1 TRBV7-7 CASSTRQGYEQYF TGTGCTAGCAGCACCAGACAGGGCTACGAGCAGTACTTC
TRBJ1-2 few TRBD1 TRBV15 CATSRDLDRGRVYGYTF TGTGCCACCAGCAGAGATTTAGACAGGGGGCGCGTCTATGGCTACACCTTC